These T cell receptor beta chains were read from a single sample in a study of identical twins. TCRdb used MiXCR to reprocess the 5' RACE reads, holding one entry per CDR3 protein. The sample records 750,000 to 950,000 distinct CDR3 sequences, approximately 13% being singletons. These data are also associated with another study on yellow fever vaccine responses in identical twins.

Sequencing was carried out using PBMCs. These receptors came from a woman between 18 and 29 years old in good health. Both conserved end residues are part of each CDR3. The D gene is left open where the match is weak. Some rows mark clone size as missing; the rest say once, few, many or name a class of expanded clone.

CDR3aa | CDR3nt | j_gene | abundance | d_gene | v_gene | len
CASSARGEVGAGYTF | TGTGCCAGCAGCGCGAGAGGAGAAGTGGGCGCCGGCTACACCTTC | TRBJ1-2 | few | . | TRBV9 | 15
CASRDGRKANTGELFF | TGTGCCAGCAGGGATGGGAGGAAAGCGAACACCGGGGAGCTGTTTTTT | TRBJ2-2 | . | . | TRBV6-1 | 16
CASSLGREMNEQYF | TGCGCCAGCAGCTTGGGGCGGGAAATGAACGAGCAGTACTTC | TRBJ2-7 | few | . | TRBV5-1 | 14
CASSQVSAGVNSYEQYF | TGTGCCAGCAGCCAAGTTTCGGCAGGGGTCAACTCCTACGAGCAGTACTTC | TRBJ2-7 | few | . | TRBV3-1 | 17
CSAPTTGNYEQYF | TGCAGTGCCCCGACGACAGGGAATTACGAGCAGTACTTC | TRBJ2-7 | . | TRBD1 | TRBV20-1 | 13
CASSRSGLGGDTQYF | TGTGCCAGCAGTAGGTCCGGGCTAGGGGGAGATACGCAGTATTTT | TRBJ2-3 | . | . | TRBV28 | 15
CASSPRLGMNTEAFF | TGTGCCAGCAGTCCCCGTTTGGGGATGAACACTGAAGCTTTCTTT | TRBJ1-1 | many | . | TRBV25-1 | 15
CASSQEKGTDIF | TGTGCCAGCAGCCAAGAGAAGGGCACCGACATATTC | TRBJ2-5 | . | . | TRBV3-1 | 12
CASLSGGASDTQYF | TGCGCCAGTTTATCGGGGGGGGCCAGCGATACGCAGTATTTT | TRBJ2-3 | few | TRBD2 | TRBV5-1 | 14
CASSPPRVGGGRETQYF | TGTGCCAGCAGTCCCCCGAGAGTGGGGGGCGGAAGGGAGACCCAGTACTTC | TRBJ2-5 | few | . | TRBV28 | 17
CASSPSRDLPLYGYTF | TGCGCCAGCAGCCCGTCAAGGGACCTGCCCCTCTATGGCTACACCTTC | TRBJ1-2 | few | . | TRBV5-1 | 16
CASNTHRGGEAFF | TGTGCCAGCAACACTCACCGGGGGGGTGAAGCTTTCTTT | TRBJ1-1 | many | . | TRBV12-3/TRBV12-4 | 13
CASSQDPGGRTEAFF | TGTGCCAGCAGCCAAGATCCCGGGGGGAGGACTGAAGCTTTCTTT | TRBJ1-1 | . | . | TRBV3-1 | 15
CASSISTPTDTQYF | TGCGCCAGCAGTATATCTACCCCCACAGATACGCAGTATTTT | TRBJ2-3 | . | . | TRBV5-1 | 14
CSVVRGGEQFF | TGCAGCGTTGTTCGGGGGGGGGAGCAGTTCTTC | TRBJ2-1 | . | TRBD2 | TRBV29-1 | 11
CASSFRGTDGWEQYF | TGTGCCAGCAGTTTTAGGGGAACCGACGGTTGGGAGCAGTACTTC | TRBJ2-7 | few | . | TRBV12-3/TRBV12-4 | 15
CASSLALTGATEAFF | TGCGCCAGCAGCTTGGCCCTAACAGGGGCCACTGAAGCTTTCTTT | TRBJ1-1 | many | TRBD1 | TRBV5-1 | 15
CASSLMGGLILYNEQFF | TGTGCCAGCAGTTTAATGGGGGGCTTAATTCTCTACAATGAGCAGTTCTTC | TRBJ2-1 | . | . | TRBV12-3/TRBV12-4 | 17
CASSLEGASNIQYF | TGCGCCAGCAGCTTGGAGGGGGCTTCAAACATTCAGTACTTC | TRBJ2-4 | . | TRBD1 | TRBV5-1 | 14
CATSRGLANPNEQFF | TGCGCCACCTCCAGGGGACTAGCGAATCCCAATGAGCAGTTCTTC | TRBJ2-1 | few | TRBD2 | TRBV10-2 | 15
CASSLGQGFTGELFF | TGCGCCAGCAGCTTGGGCCAGGGGTTCACCGGGGAGCTGTTTTTT | TRBJ2-2 | many | . | TRBV5-1 | 15
CASSLPQGRQFF | TGTGCCAGCAGCTTACCACAGGGGCGGCAGTTCTTC | TRBJ2-1 | few | TRBD1 | TRBV7-9 | 12
CASSRTLNRAGELFF | TGTGCCAGCAGCCGAACACTGAACAGGGCCGGGGAGCTGTTTTTT | TRBJ2-2 | few | . | TRBV14 | 15
CASIDGLAGVEQFF | TGTGCCAGCATAGACGGGCTAGCGGGAGTTGAGCAGTTCTTC | TRBJ2-1 | . | TRBD2 | TRBV6-1 | 14
CSARTYTDTQYF | TGCAGTGCTAGGACTTACACAGATACGCAGTATTTT | TRBJ2-3 | few | . | TRBV20-1 | 12
CSAQAGTTNEKLFF | TGCAGTGCTCAGGCGGGAACAACTAATGAAAAACTGTTTTTT | TRBJ1-4 | few | . | TRBV20-1 | 14
CASSQDLGSGSYEQFF | TGTGCCAGCAGCCAAGATTTGGGTAGCGGGAGTTATGAGCAGTTCTTC | TRBJ2-1 | . | TRBD2 | TRBV3-1 | 16
CASSVNSGDGELVF | TGTGCCAGCAGTGTCAACTCAGGGGACGGGGAGCTGGTTTTT | TRBJ2-2 | . | . | TRBV12-3/TRBV12-4 | 14
CASSQESITKNIRYF | TGTGCCAGCAGCCAAGAATCGATTACTAAAAACATTCGGTACTTC | TRBJ2-4 | . | . | TRBV3-1 | 15
CASSFSYGPNSPLHF | TGCGCCAGCAGCTTCAGTTACGGACCTAATTCCCCCCTCCACTTT | TRBJ1-6 | . | . | TRBV5-1 | 15
CASRKLGNTEAFF | TGCGCCAGCAGGAAATTGGGCAACACTGAAGCTTTCTTT | TRBJ1-1 | . | . | TRBV5-1 | 13
CASSPWRGQNGDTGELFF | TGTGCCAGCTCACCGTGGCGGGGGCAAAACGGGGACACCGGGGAGCTGTTTTTT | TRBJ2-2 | . | . | TRBV18 | 18
CASTLGGLSYNEQFF | TGTGCCAGCACCTTGGGGGGCCTTTCCTACAATGAGCAGTTCTTC | TRBJ2-1 | . | . | TRBV7-6 | 15
CASSLRTDNMNTEAFF | TGTGCCAGCAGCCTTAGGACAGACAATATGAACACTGAAGCTTTCTTT | TRBJ1-1 | few | . | TRBV11-2 | 16
CASSLVRPNGDTGELFF | TGCGCCAGCAGCTTGGTGCGCCCCAACGGCGACACCGGGGAGCTGTTTTTT | TRBJ2-2 | . | . | TRBV5-1 | 17
CASSTGIGYEQYF | TGTGCCAGTAGTACAGGGATCGGCTACGAGCAGTACTTC | TRBJ2-7 | few | . | TRBV28 | 13
CASSLLEVSTDTQYF | TGCGCCAGCAGCTTGTTGGAGGTGTCAACAGATACGCAGTATTTT | TRBJ2-3 | few | . | TRBV5-1 | 15
CASSERWTASYEQYF | TGTGCCAGCAGTGAAAGGTGGACGGCTTCCTACGAGCAGTACTTC | TRBJ2-7 | once | . | TRBV2 | 15
CASSLDGTVMDYGYTF | TGTGCCAGCAGCTTGGATGGGACGGTCATGGATTATGGCTACACCTTC | TRBJ1-2 | few | . | TRBV5-6 | 16
CASSLSSGRVHYEQYF | TGTGCCAGCAGTTTATCAAGCGGGAGGGTCCACTACGAGCAGTACTTC | TRBJ2-7 | few | TRBD2 | TRBV27 | 16
CATAPLAGTNYNEQFF | TGTGCCACTGCACCGTTGGCGGGTACAAACTACAATGAGCAGTTCTTC | TRBJ2-1 | . | . | TRBV27 | 16
CASSYLSTGRLGGYTF | TGTGCCAGCAGCTACCTCTCGACAGGGAGGTTGGGGGGCTACACCTTC | TRBJ1-2 | few | TRBD1 | TRBV7-2 | 16